A selection of T cell receptor beta chains follows, all from one sample in a study of early T cells in non-severe SARS-CoV-2 infection. TCRdb re-called the 5' RACE reads with MiXCR, one entry per CDR3 protein. The data hold 32,000 or so distinct CDR3 sequences, with about 5% observed a single time. The sample consisted of whole blood. The receptors originated from an adult who was a healthcare worker with PCR-confirmed SARS-CoV-2 infection or an uninfected control (not recorded which). The CDR3 runs from the conserved cysteine through the conserved F or W. The D gene is left open where the match is weak. A clone size is listed for some rows: how often the clone was seen (once, few, many), or a class if it is expanded.

clone_size j_call v_call d_call cdr3_nt cdr3_aa
many TRBJ1-2 TRBV6-5 TRBD1 TGTGCCAGCAGTTACTCAGGACAGGGTTACGGCTACACCTTC CASSYSGQGYGYTF
. TRBJ2-5 TRBV20-1 TRBD1 TGCAGTGCCGGAAGGGGGCGCAACCCTCCAGAGACCCAGTACTTC CSAGRGRNPPETQYF
many TRBJ2-3 TRBV12-3/TRBV12-4 TRBD2 TGTGCCAGCAGTGGACTAGCGGGGGGCTCAGATACGCAGTATTTT CASSGLAGGSDTQYF
many TRBJ1-1 TRBV6-2/TRBV6-3 . TGTGCCAGCAGGAGATATGCCTCTAACACTGAAGCTTTCTTT CASRRYASNTEAFF
. TRBJ2-3 TRBV30 TRBD1 TGTGCCTGGCAAAGAGGACAGGCAGGCACAGATACGCAGTATTTT CAWQRGQAGTDTQYF
few TRBJ2-1 TRBV6-2/TRBV6-3 TRBD2 TGTGCCAGCAGTTACGGCGGCGGGGGGGCCGCGGCCTACAATGAGCAGTTCTTC CASSYGGGGAAAYNEQFF
few TRBJ2-7 TRBV6-5 . TGTGCCAGCAGTTACAACAACAGGGATTCCTACGAGCAGTACTTC CASSYNNRDSYEQYF
many TRBJ2-7 TRBV7-9 TRBD2 TGTGCCAGCAGCTTAGCCGGTGTAGCGGGGGGCCCAAACTACTACGAGCAGTACTTC CASSLAGVAGGPNYYEQYF
many TRBJ2-7 TRBV20-1 . TGCAGTGCTAGAGCTCCGGACTCCTACGAGCAGTACTTC CSARAPDSYEQYF
many TRBJ2-3 TRBV20-1 . TGCAGTGCCCGCCCTAGGGTTAGCACAGATACGCAGTATTTT CSARPRVSTDTQYF
. TRBJ2-5 TRBV11-1 . TGTGCCAGCAGCTTCAAAGGAGGAGAGACCCAGTACTTC CASSFKGGETQYF
. TRBJ2-6 TRBV28 . TGTGCCAGCAGTCTGAGGTCTGGGGCCAACGTCCTGACTTTC CASSLRSGANVLTF
many TRBJ2-7 TRBV3-1 . TGTGCCAGCAGCGGGGGGATCGAGCAGTACTTC CASSGGIEQYF
few TRBJ2-3 TRBV29-1 TRBD1 TGCAGCGTGCGGGACAGGCACACAGATACGCAGTATTTT CSVRDRHTDTQYF
many TRBJ1-6 TRBV28 . TGTGCCAGCAGGAGGGTGACAAGCTATAATTCACCCCTCCACTTT CASRRVTSYNSPLHF
many TRBJ1-6 TRBV12-3/TRBV12-4 . TGTGCCAGCAGATTAACAGGGATGGGTTATAATTCACCCCTCCACTTT CASRLTGMGYNSPLHF
. TRBJ2-7 TRBV18 . TGTGCCAGCTCACCAATCCCCCGGTCCGACTCCTACGAGCAGTACTTC CASSPIPRSDSYEQYF
many TRBJ1-2 TRBV20-1 TRBD1 TGCAGTGCTAGAGACCTCCCACAGGGGGACTTAGCTAACTATGGCTACACCTTC CSARDLPQGDLANYGYTF
many TRBJ1-2 TRBV7-9 TRBD1 TGTGCCAGCAGCCGGACAGGGACAAACTATGGCTACACCTTC CASSRTGTNYGYTF
many TRBJ1-1 TRBV12-3/TRBV12-4 . TGTGCCAGCAGTTTATCGGGGCAGTTCATGAACACTGAAGCTTTCTTT CASSLSGQFMNTEAFF
many TRBJ1-5 TRBV28 . TGTGCCAGCAGTCCGGACACCGCTAAGTATTTT CASSPDTAKYF
many TRBJ2-5 TRBV28 . TGTGCCAGCAACCCAACGGAGAAGAAGACCCAGTACTTC CASNPTEKKTQYF
many TRBJ2-1 TRBV5-1 TRBD2 TGCGCCAGCAGCTTGGGTAGCGGGGTAGCAACCGATGAGCAGTTCTTC CASSLGSGVATDEQFF
few TRBJ1-5 TRBV20-1 . TGCAGTGCTAGAGAAGCAGGGGAGTATCAGCCCCAGCATTTT CSAREAGEYQPQHF
many TRBJ2-5 TRBV7-6 . TGTGCCAGCACCTTAGTGGGGGGAGAGACCCAGTACTTC CASTLVGGETQYF
many TRBJ2-2 TRBV29-1 TRBD1 TGCAGCGCAAAGACAGGGGCGGATCTCACCGGGGAGCTGTTTTTT CSAKTGADLTGELFF
. TRBJ1-2 TRBV30 . TGTGCCTGGAGCACGGGAGTCGGCTATGGCTACACCTTC CAWSTGVGYGYTF
many TRBJ1-6 TRBV6-6 . TGTGCCAGCAGTTACCCGGGGTTGGATTCACCCCTCCACTTT CASSYPGLDSPLHF
many TRBJ1-2 TRBV6-5 . TGTGCCAGCAGTTACGGACGGCTTAACTATGGCTACACCTTC CASSYGRLNYGYTF
. TRBJ2-7 TRBV20-1 . TGCAGTGCTAGGGGGACCTTGATCGGCACGGGGGAGCAGTACTTC CSARGTLIGTGEQYF
. TRBJ1-6 TRBV6-1 . TGTGCCAGCAGTGAAGCGGTAGGGAACGGATCACCCCTCCACTTT CASSEAVGNGSPLHF
. TRBJ1-1 TRBV12-5 . TGTGCTAGTGGTTTGGTGACAGGGAACACTGAAGCTTTCTTT CASGLVTGNTEAFF
many TRBJ1-4 TRBV20-1 . TGCAGTGTCCCCATACCAAATGAAAAACTGTTTTTT CSVPIPNEKLFF
many TRBJ1-6 TRBV21-1 . TGTGCCAGCAGCAAAGAGTGTAGCTCCTATAATTCACCCCTCCACTTT CASSKECSSYNSPLHF
many TRBJ1-4 TRBV6-2/TRBV6-3 . TGTGCCAGCAGTCCAGCCGGACTAAATGAAAAACTGTTTTTT CASSPAGLNEKLFF
many TRBJ2-5 TRBV19 . TGTGCCAGTAGCCCCAATACGTCACCGCCGTACCAAGAGACCCAGTACTTC CASSPNTSPPYQETQYF
few TRBJ1-4 TRBV11-3 TRBD1 TGTGCCAGCAGCGACCGGGACAGGGGGCCTAATGAAAAACTGTTTTTT CASSDRDRGPNEKLFF
many TRBJ2-6 TRBV20-1 . TGCAGTGCTTCTCTCGGGGGCCGAGGAATCGGGGCCTCTGGGGCCAACGTCCTGACTTTC CSASLGGRGIGASGANVLTF
few TRBJ1-2 TRBV7-2 TRBD1 TGTGCCAGCAGCCCATCCGGACAGGGGGTTTTCTATGGCTACACCTTC CASSPSGQGVFYGYTF